This T cell receptor (beta chain) was sequenced during a study of neurological immune-mediated disorders. Overall study results and limits: Sharing of CDR3 amino acid sequences among expanded clones across subjects was absent, suggesting private repertoires in all groups.

Germline values: CDR1 MDHEN, CDR2 SYDVKM. V lost 2 bases to trimming and J lost 1 base, with 5 bases between them. The CDR3 loop spans 13 amino acids. TCRdb ran MiXCR on the 5' RACE reads and lists one entry per CDR3 protein. The sample has nearly 45,000 distinct CDR3 sequences; about 13% are singletons. This clonotype was counted ten times or more. Its target is not known. The chain has TRBV28 and TRBJ1-1, with unresolved D. Input material: PBMCs. This clonotype originated in a female donor in good health. The CDR3: CASSLSQNTEAFF. In nucleotides, the CDR3 is TGTGCCAGCAGTTTAAGTCAGAACACTGAAGCTTTCTTT.